Listed here is a single TCR beta chain. It has no known antigen specificity. The record has no base qualities; no much larger clone is one base away. This specimen belongs to a study of shared clonotypes between healthy human individuals (dated by TCRdb to the early 2020s). Describing the broader study: The cohort included a few men and a couple of women between 18 and 49 years of age. Per donor, three plates each were used for CD4 naive and CD4 memory, two for CD8 naive, and one for CD8 memory. To estimate repertoire size and how much clonotypes are shared between individuals, the study performed deep sequencing of blood TCR repertoires from roughly five healthy adults. To increase sequencing depth and limit assay-specific biases, TCR repertoire library preparation and sequencing were carried out by different laboratories using diverse techniques. Between about 0.94 and 8.9 billion PBMCs per donor were obtained by leukapheresis. On the study overall, not on this receptor specifically: Incomplete sequencing was indicated by rarefaction of sorted-subset datasets, despite the large sequencing depth. Because the study included a small number of donors, the genetic and exposure-history diversity represented was limited. Sharing across a handful of donors was observed for about 4.8% of naive CD4, over 3% of naive CD8, about 2.3% of memory CD4, and 0.4% of memory CD8 clonotypes. Pairwise subsampling indicated that sequencing depth was expected to affect the degree of clonotype sharing among donors. Compared with non-shared clonotypes, clonotypes shared by all four sorted-subset donors had higher generation probabilities. Sampling was limited to blood, and TCR repertoires in tissue likely differ from TCR repertoires in blood. Estimated clonotype richness was generally larger for naive than for memory subsets.

Trimming removed 3 bases from V and 0 bases from J, leaving 18 bases between the germline ends. The germline V gene yields LGHNA for CDR1 and YNFKEQ for CDR2. From cysteine to phenylalanine, the CDR3 is 18 amino acids long. Kept here is only the CDR3 DNA, which spans 54 bases and is read in frame from base 1. Using the deep immunoSEQ assay, TCR CDR3 regions were amplified from genomic DNA by multiplex PCR. Extracted genomic DNA from each cell subset was spread evenly across all wells of several immunoSEQ 96-well plates, with each plate serving as a replicate. For sorted subsets, each replicate PCR was loaded with roughly 0.2 ug genomic DNA, equivalent to 30,000 or so T cell genomes. The purified libraries were quantified using a Qubit 3.0 fluorometer, sized with a Bioanalyzer 2100, and then quantified again using the KAPA Library Quantification kit. Every immunoSEQ 96-well plate was sequenced on a dedicated single-read 150-cycle Illumina NextSeq 550 flow cell. Processing in the source paper ran as follows. The immunoSEQ output contained only junctional sequences without quality scores, so filtering could not match that applied to full-length reads. Sequences were annotated with PyIR, a Python wrapper for IgBLAST v1.9, using IMGT germline references to assign V/J genes and CDR3. Reads with weak V/J assignments (E-value above 1e-6), missing CDR3, stop codons, out-of-frame junctions, or ambiguous translated residues were removed. A V3J clonotype was defined by an identical inferred V gene, J gene, and CDR3 amino acid sequence. Percentage overlap between repertoires was calculated by dividing the number of shared unique clonotypes by the size of the smaller repertoire. Repertoire richness was assessed with RTK rarefaction, the Chao1 estimator, and Recon v2.1 estimates of unobserved clonotypes. Generation probabilities were computed with OLGA for all TCRbeta clonotypes obtained by the gDNA method from several donors. TCRdb obtained this table from immuneACCESS and retained in-frame rearrangements with V and J assigned. These tables miss some clones; where compared with another copy, unresolved V genes account for less than half of the shortfall, and the remainder is unexplained. The DNA was the basis for D and trimming; V, J and clone size are from that table. Recorded for this sample are millions of clones; over 90% of them occurred a single time. Of the sample, 0.39% falls within the top ten clones.

Healthy HIV-negative adults with no recently reported acute infections or vaccinations were included as donors. Every donor was a Caucasian adult living in Nashville, Tennessee, USA. CD4+ T cells were enriched through magnetic negative selection, after which naive cells were positively selected on CD45RA and the remaining negative fraction served as the memory subset. Blood was obtained by leukapheresis, after which PBMCs were separated by Ficoll-Histopaque density gradient centrifugation and cryopreserved in liquid nitrogen vapor phase. Purity and quantity of every magnetically sorted T cell population were checked by analytical flow cytometry. From each sorted fraction, genomic DNA was isolated and quantified by UV absorbance on a Nanodrop 2000c.

This receptor was identified in a man aged 18 to 30 in good health. Some clones in this sample may be carry-over from other donors' samples. The chain is encoded by TRBV4-2 joined to TRBJ2-1, and TRBD2 may be the D gene, going by 6 matching bases. The material sequenced was naive CD4+ T cells from PBMCs. The cell subset or site label, as the study defines it: CD45RA+ positively selected. CDR3 sequence: CASSHKSIAAVSYNEQFF. The DNA sequence follows: TGTGCCAGCAGCCACAAATCTATAGCGGCAGTCTCCTACAATGAGCAGTTCTTC.